These 21 T cell receptor beta chains were all obtained from the same sample, sequenced in a study of cytomegalovirus exposure and HLA in healthy donors. Use of 60 Vbeta and 13 Jbeta primers characterized the PCR. The protocol was immunoSEQ multiplex PCR, while the TCRdb copy is restricted to in-frame clones and leaves out a portion. The ten most abundant clones cover under 10% of a sample with around 58,000 clones. Sequencing input: PBMCs. The receptors come from a man aged 50 to 60 in good health and CMV-seropositive.

The rearrangement uses TRBV7-9 and TRBJ2-1; the match to TRBD2 covers 12 bases. V was clipped by 3 bases and J by 5 bases; unmatched bases: 5. CDR1 is SEHNR, CDR2 FQNEAQ, per germline (reference sequence). The CDR3 has 16 amino acids. In DNA, the CDR3 is TGTGCCAGCAGCTTCCTACTAGCGGGGGGCAACAATGAGCAGTTCTTC. Translation: CASSFLLAGGNNEQFF.

The chain carries TRBV30 and TRBJ2-5; D not certain. Germline CDR1 reads GTSNPN; CDR2 reads SVGIG (reference sequence). The CDR3 totals 11 residues. V lost 4 bases, J lost 1 base, and 4 bases lay in between. CDR3 loop: CAWTIQETQYF. As DNA, the CDR3 is TGTGCCTGGACTATCCAAGAGACCCAGTACTTC. The full variable domain, completed using reference TRBV30 and TRBJ2-5, is SQTIHQWPATLVQPVGSPLSLECTVEGTSNPNLYWYRQAAGRGLQLLFYSVGIGQISSEVPQNLSASRPQDRQFILSSKKLLLSDSGFYLCAWTIQETQYFGPGTRLLVL.

The rearrangement joins TRBV6-5 to TRBJ2-7; D remains unclear. Looked up from germline, CDR1 is MNHEY and CDR2 is SVGAGI. With 0 bases removed from V and 3 bases from J, the gap between germline ends came to 9 bases. This CDR3 has 14 residues. As DNA, the CDR3 is TGTGCCAGCAGTTACTCGTTCCGAGGCTACGAGCAGTACTTC. It yields the protein CASSYSFRGYEQYF.

The J gene is TRBJ2-1, the V gene TRBV28; maybe TRBD1 (6 bases). The CDR3 length is 17 residues. Germline V CDR1 and CDR2: MDHEN, SYDVKM. Trimming took off 3 bases at V and 0 bases at J, with 15 bases between the two ends. CDR3 sequence (DNA): TGTGCCAGCAGTTTTTCAGGGGCCCTTAGCTCCTACAATGAGCAGTTCTTC. This translates into CASSFSGALSSYNEQFF.

V usage is TRBV28 and J usage is TRBJ2-5; perhaps TRBD2 as D (6 bases). V was pared by 2 bases and J by 9 bases, with 13 bases between. Germline values: CDR1 MDHEN, CDR2 SYDVKM. CDR3 size: 13 residues. As DNA, the CDR3 is TGTGCCAGCAGTTTACTTGGGGGGTTGGCCCAGTACTTC. It translates to CASSLLGGLAQYF.

The rearrangement joins TRBV28 to TRBJ1-6; D gene unclear. There are 16 residues in the CDR3. V lost 4 bases and J lost 7, with 17 bases in between. The germline gives CDR1 MDHEN, CDR2 SYDVKM. As DNA, the CDR3 is TGTGCCAGCAGTTCCCCCTCTTTCAGTCTCAATTCACCCCTCCACTTT. This gives the protein CASSSPSFSLNSPLHF.

The gene calls are TRBV5-5 and TRBJ1-2; D remains unclear. The CDR3 extends over 14 amino acids. Germline V lookup: CDR1 SGHKS, CDR2 YYEKEE (reference sequence). Trimming shortened V by 1 base and J by 0 bases, and 7 bases separated the two germline ends. The CDR3 DNA is TGTGCCAGCAGCTTGAACAGCCCTAACTATGGCTACACCTTC. This codes for CASSLNSPNYGYTF.

V gene TRBV11-2 combines with J gene TRBJ2-5, with D possibly TRBD2 on 6 matching bases. Per germline, CDR1 SGHAT and CDR2 FQNNGV. The V and J ends lost 5 bases and 7 bases respectively, with 11 bases between them. The CDR3 has 12 amino acids. The CDR3 loop is CASSPEGGTQYF. DNA of the CDR3: TGTGCCAGCAGCCCGGAGGGTGGGACCCAGTACTTC.

This chain connects TRBV6-6 to TRBJ1-2; D unclear. The CDR3 is made up of 11 amino acids. The V end was cut by 1 base, the J end by 8 bases, with 5 bases between. Germline CDR1 is MNHNY and CDR2 is SVGAGI (reference sequence). The CDR3 here is CASSYWQGYTF. For the CDR3, the DNA is TGTGCCAGCAGTTACTGGCAAGGCTACACCTTC.

The chain joins TRBV6-5 to TRBJ1-2; TRBD1 might be the D (5 bases). Germline lookup yields CDR1 MNHEY and CDR2 SVGAGI. This CDR3 has 14 amino acids. Trimming left V 3 bases short and J 8 bases short, with 16 bases between. DNA of the CDR3: TGTGCCAGCAGTTATGACGGACCTCGGGGGGGCTACACCTTC. Translating gives CASSYDGPRGGYTF.

The chain uses TRBV12-1 and TRBJ2-7; TRBD2 reflects the table's D call only, with no check against the DNA. TRBV12-1 is given as a pseudogene. The CDR3 totals 16 residues. The chain's CDR3 is CASSFVELAGGGEQYF. As DNA, the CDR3 is TGTGCCAGCAGCTTTGTCGAACTAGCGGGAGGTGGGGAGCAGTACTTC.

The rearrangement joins TRBV6-5 to TRBJ1-1, with 7 bases lining up with TRBD1. Germline V gene sequence: CDR1 MNHEY, CDR2 SVGAGI. The CDR3 covers 16 residues. V shed 0 bases, J shed 4 bases, and the junction held 8 bases outside the gene matches. Here the CDR3 DNA reads TGTGCCAGCAGTTACTCAAAAGGGGGCGCGACCACTGAAGCTTTCTTT. It codes for CASSYSKGGATTEAFF.

Comment on this clone: Different DNA sequences within this sample yield the same CDR3. The J gene is TRBJ2-5, the V gene TRBV30; 8 positions agree with TRBD1. The CDR3 loop spans 13 amino acids. V dropped 8 bases and J dropped 5; count of bases not matched to a gene: 10. Germline CDR1 is GTSNPN and CDR2 is SVGIG (reference sequence). The CDR3 DNA reads as TGTGCCGGCAGGACAGGGCCACAGGAGACCCAGTACTTC. Translated: CAGRTGPQETQYF.

The chain employs TRBV5-6 and TRBJ2-5; 10 bases agree with TRBD1. Per the germline V gene, CDR1 is SGHDT and CDR2 is YYEEEE. The CDR3 totals 14 residues. Germline trimming cut 2 bases from V and 4 bases from J; bases unmatched to any gene: 2. The CDR3 DNA follows: TGTGCCAGCAGCTTTGACAGGGGGCCAGAGACCCAGTACTTC. Amino acid sequence: CASSFDRGPETQYF.

The CDR3 loop reads CSANRQGGGYTF. CDR3 nucleotide sequence: TGCAGCGCAAATCGACAGGGGGGTGGCTACACCTTC. The chain recombines TRBV29-1 with TRBJ1-2, with TRBD1 matching over 9 bases. The CDR3 runs 12 residues. V lost 7 bases, J lost 7 bases, and 7 bases stayed unmatched. CDR1 is SQVTM, CDR2 ANQGSEA, per germline.

The V gene is TRBV19, the J gene TRBJ2-7, with 11 bases aligning to TRBD2. Germline V gene sequence: CDR1 LNHDA, CDR2 SQIVND (reference sequence). The CDR3 extends over 15 amino acids. The V and J ends lost 6 bases and 1 base, in that order; junction bases with no gene match: 5. DNA of the CDR3: TGTGCCAGTAGAAAGCTAGCGGGGGGATCCTACGAGCAGTACTTC. It codes for CASRKLAGGSYEQYF.

The chain carries TRBV28 and TRBJ2-5; D is perhaps TRBD2 (6 bases). The CDR3 has 14 residues. Between the trimmed V and J ends, which lost 6 bases and 5 bases, there was a span of 16 bases. From germline, CDR1 is MDHEN and CDR2 SYDVKM. CDR3 nucleotides: TGTGCCAGCAGGGCGGAGGGGCCGATGGAGACCCAGTACTTC. Translation gives CASRAEGPMETQYF.

The V call is TRBV4-1, the J call TRBJ2-1; the match to TRBD2 covers 8 bases. The CDR3 extends over 15 amino acids. Looked up from germline, CDR1 is MGHRA and CDR2 is YSYEKL. The V and J ends lost 2 bases and 5 bases, in that order; junction bases with no gene match: 5. The chain's CDR3 is CASSQLGLGDNEQFF. The CDR3 nucleotides are TGCGCCAGCAGCCAATTGGGACTAGGGGACAATGAGCAGTTCTTC.

This chain uses TRBV19 with TRBJ1-5; TRBD1 is a possible D gene (5 bases). The V gene lost 0 bases and the J gene lost 6 bases, with 15 bases spanning the gap. CDR1 and CDR2 from the germline V gene are LNHDA and SQIVND (reference sequence). CDR3 size: 16 residues. CDR3 region: CASSIDRQISVQPQHF. The CDR3 bases are TGTGCCAGTAGTATAGATCGACAGATCAGCGTTCAGCCCCAGCATTTT.

J is TRBJ1-1 and V is TRBV11-2, with D perhaps TRBD1 (5 bases). This CDR3 spans 19 amino acids. V shed 4 bases and J shed 0 bases, with 24 bases lying between them. Per the germline V gene, CDR1 is SGHAT and CDR2 is FQNNGV. The CDR3 sequence is CASSYPQDRMMFMNTEAFF. For the CDR3, the DNA is TGTGCCAGCAGCTATCCGCAAGACAGAATGATGTTCATGAACACTGAAGCTTTCTTT.

This sequence joins TRBV30 and TRBJ1-1; tentatively, D is TRBD1 (5 bases). Germline V gene sequence: CDR1 GTSNPN, CDR2 SVGIG (reference sequence). This CDR3 contains 13 residues. Trimming removed 2 bases from V and 4 bases from J, with 11 bases in between. The CDR3 nucleotides read TGTGCCTGGAGTAAAGGGGTGGCCACTGAAGCTTTCTTT. Translation: CAWSKGVATEAFF.